The clone carrying this T cell receptor beta chain has a count of ten or more. MiXCR, applied by TCRdb to the RT-PCR reads, yields one record per CDR3 protein. The data hold 650,000 to 800,000 distinct CDR3 sequences, with about 14% observed a single time. CDR1 is SGHRS and CDR2 is YFSETQ in the germline V gene. CDR3 length: 13 amino acids. The V end lost 4 bases, the J end lost 2 bases, and 10 bases lay between the germline ends. The sequence came from a female donor in good health, serving as a healthy control. The chain employs TRBV5-1 and TRBJ2-7, with a possible D match to TRBD2 (5 bases). The sample was memory CD4+ T cells from blood. The CDR3 reads CASSPGKAYEQYF. CDR3 in DNA: TGCGCCAGCAGCCCGGGAAAGGCCTACGAGCAGTACTTC. Based on the CDR3 plus reference TRBV5-1 and TRBJ2-7, the full variable domain is KAGVTQTPRYLIKTRGQQVTLSCSPISGHRSVSWYQQTPGQGLQFLFEYFSETQRNKGNFPGRFSGRQFSNSRSEMNVSTLELGDSALYLCASSPGKAYEQYFGPGTRLTVT.